This T cell receptor (beta chain) was captured by sequencing in a study of shared clonotypes between healthy human individuals. With unsorted samples, genomic DNA was obtained from about 90 million PBMCs. Looked up from germline, CDR1 is SGHTA and CDR2 is FQGNSA. The CDR3 spans 16 residues. J lost 5 bases, V lost 4 bases, and 9 bases had no gene match. As to this clone: Its antigen is as yet unknown.

General study points: It was expected that sequencing depth would affect clonotype sharing among donors.

Original processing notes: Because ImmunoSEQ provided only junction sequences with no quality scores, the filtering differed. The table came from immunoSEQ multiplex PCR; TCRdb's copy has only in-frame clones and leaves some out. D and trimming come from the DNA, and the V and J calls and clone size come from that table. The sample has around 500,000 clones; 70% to 80% are singletons. The sequenced material came from PBMCs. This clonotype was sampled from a woman in her 40s in good health. Some clones in this sample may be carry-over from other donors' samples. The chain uses TRBV7-2 and TRBJ2-1; 9 bases agree with TRBD2. CDR3 coding DNA: TGTGCCAGCAGCTCGCTCGGGACTAGCTTTAACAATGAGCAGTTCTTC. Its translation: CASSSLGTSFNNEQFF.